This TCR beta chain was found in a study of cytotoxic CD8 clonotypes in ibrutinib-treated CLL. As to this clone: Its antigen is undetermined.

Points from the study as a whole: Clonality correlated strongly with circulating CD8+ T cells and exceeded age-matched healthy donors at baseline.

CDR3 length: 13 residues. The germline V gene has CDR1 SGDLS and CDR2 YYNGEE. Trimming left V 1 base short and J 9 bases short, with 11 bases between. The protocol was immunoSEQ multiplex PCR, while the TCRdb copy is restricted to in-frame clones and leaves out a portion. The sample carries around 310,000 clones, roughly 85% recorded once. The source was PBMCs, collected before ibrutinib treatment. The V and J genes are TRBV9 and TRBJ2-1; D not certain. The sequence was collected from a human donor with chronic lymphocytic leukemia. CDR3 region: CASSVILRSEQFF. For the CDR3, the DNA is TGTGCCAGCAGCGTAATACTGCGCTCTGAGCAGTTCTTC.